This T cell receptor beta chain was profiled in a study of human T cells and chemical hapten exposure. Study overall: Minor volume differences among pooled libraries chiefly drove per-sample TCR yield variation.

This CDR3 region has 15 residues. The V end lost 8 bases, the J end lost 3 bases, and 17 bases lay between the germline ends. CDR1 KGHSH and CDR2 LQKENI come from the germline V gene. Library preparation tagged each individual cDNA molecule with a unique molecular identifier. TCRdb ran MiXCR on the RACE reads and lists one entry per CDR3 protein. The table includes some 180,000 distinct CDR3 sequences, approximately 20% detected once. Time point denoted: patch test 1, 2 weeks after DPC sensitization. The treatment was: therapeutic diphenylcyclopropenone sensitization with weekly scalp DPC. Each donor was an alopecia patient between 18 and 70 years of age who qualified for DPC. The sample holds a few counts of this clonotype.

The TCR was taken from a woman between 45 and 60 years old with alopecia areata. Some clones in this sample may be carry-over from other donors' samples. The sample was whole blood, taken in connection with sensitization to the hapten diphenylcyclopropenone (DPC). V and J are TRBV18 and TRBJ1-3, with D hard to call. CDR3 sequence: CASSNGVLSGNTIYF. CDR3 nucleotide sequence: TGTGCCAGCAGCAACGGGGTCTTGAGTGGAAACACCATATATTTT.